Here is one TCR beta chain with its context. Its antigen is undetermined. Trimming cost V 4 bases and J 14 bases, with 3 bases left between them. Germline V lookup: CDR1 MRHNA, CDR2 SNTAGT. This CDR3 spans 8 amino acids. This record belongs to a study of blood T cells in healthy people across ages. Whole-study findings and limits: Diversity of TCR beta per million T cells declined in a roughly linear way with age.

PCR was performed a second time for about 6 to 12 cycles using a sample-barcoded 5' primer and a J-beta primer mix. TCRdb redid the calling of the 5' RACE reads with MiXCR, one entry per CDR3 protein. The table lists roughly 800,000 distinct CDR3 sequences, roughly 50% of them singletons. The sample was blood. This receptor was obtained from a man aged 25 to 40 in good health. V gene TRBV6-4 combines with J gene TRBJ2-1; no definite D call. CDR3 bases: TGTGCCAGCAGTGTAGAGTTCTTC. Its translation: CASSVEFF.